The clone carrying this TCR beta chain was recorded a few times. Its target is not known. These data originate in a study of vaccination and CD4 T cells after COVID-19. At the level of the study: A median of approximately 100 days (range 35 to 161) separated diagnosis from post-COVID sampling. Study results and limitations: Vaccine-specific clones numbering 304 of 307 showed spike mono-reactivity in convalescent patients. From a median of roughly 21 to 40, SARS-CoV-2-reactive clonotypes increased, though not significantly.

The V gene's germline CDR1 is GTSNPN and CDR2 SVGIG (reference sequence). CDR3 size: 14 residues. After removal of 1 base from V and 7 bases from J, the junction contained 5 bases not matched to a gene. The treatment is: roughly 11-day PBMC culture with coronavirus spike peptide pools or control peptides (ViraFEST assay). With the Oncomine TCR Beta short-read assay, DNA from cultured CD4+ T cells was sequenced. A single record per CDR3 protein comes from TCRdb applying MiXCR to the PCR reads. The sample lists 12,000 or so distinct CDR3 sequences, 25% to 30% occurring once. The TCR was taken from a human donor who received a COVID-19 vaccine. The V gene is TRBV30, the J gene TRBJ1-4; 8 bases match TRBD1. Sample: CD4+ T cells from blood, cultured in vitro, taken before SARS-CoV-2 vaccination. The DNA for the CDR3 is TGTGCCTGGAGTGGGAGACAGGGGCGTGAAAAACTGTTTTTT. It is translated as CAWSGRQGREKLFF.